This T cell receptor (beta chain) originates from a study of blood T cell repertoires in COVID-19. The method was immunoSEQ multiplex PCR; TCRdb's version includes in-frame clones alone and lacks a portion of them. This sample has 45,000 to 60,000 clones; almost 80% occur once, and the top ten carry 5.8%. This CDR3 has 16 amino acids. The junction had 3 bases not matched to a gene; V was cut back by 2 bases and J by 1 base. CDR1 and CDR2 from the germline V gene are KGHDR and SFDVKD. The chain recombines TRBV24-1 with TRBJ2-2, with 7 bases aligning to TRBD1. The sequencing input was PBMCs or T cells enriched from blood (not recorded which). The receptor comes from a woman aged 45-65 years with acute COVID-19. The CDR3 DNA reads TGTGCCACCAGTGATTACAGGGGCCGGAACACCGGGGAGCTGTTTTTT. Protein: CATSDYRGRNTGELFF.